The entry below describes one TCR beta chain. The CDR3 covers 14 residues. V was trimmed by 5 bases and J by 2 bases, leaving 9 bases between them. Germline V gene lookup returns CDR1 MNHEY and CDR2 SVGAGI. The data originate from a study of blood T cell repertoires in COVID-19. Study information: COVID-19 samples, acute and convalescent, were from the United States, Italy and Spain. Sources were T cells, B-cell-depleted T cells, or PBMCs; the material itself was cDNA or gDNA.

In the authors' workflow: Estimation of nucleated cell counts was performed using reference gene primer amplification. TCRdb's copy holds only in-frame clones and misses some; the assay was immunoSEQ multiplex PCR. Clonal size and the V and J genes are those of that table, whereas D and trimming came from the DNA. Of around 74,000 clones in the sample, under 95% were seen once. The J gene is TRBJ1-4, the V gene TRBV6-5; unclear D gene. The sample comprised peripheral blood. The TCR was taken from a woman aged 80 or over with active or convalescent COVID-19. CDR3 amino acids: CASSISSTNEKLFF. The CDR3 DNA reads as TGTGCCAGCAGTATCAGTTCGACTAATGAAAAACTGTTTTTT.